The 31 T cell receptor beta chains presented below share a single source sample, sequenced in a study of T cell responses to AZD1222 COVID-19 vaccine. Assay used: immunoSEQ multiplex PCR; TCRdb lists only in-frame clones, some missing. The data contain 100,000 to 110,000 clones, about 89% of them singletons. The material was peripheral blood, obtained on day 0 of MenACWY control vaccination. The receptor source for this set is an adult in good health.

The J gene is TRBJ1-1, the V gene TRBV6-5, with D unclear. Trimming shortened V by 10 bases and J by 8 bases, and 14 bases separated the two germline ends. This CDR3 is built from 11 residues. CDR1 and CDR2 from the germline V gene are MNHEY and SVGAGI. The CDR3 region is CAINLGYEAFF. The CDR3 DNA sequence: TGTGCCATTAATCTGGGTTACGAAGCTTTCTTT.

This clone was recorded only once. This sequence joins TRBV4-2 and TRBJ1-2; D might be TRBD1 (5 bases). Germline V CDR1 and CDR2: LGHNA, YNFKEQ. The CDR3 loop spans 14 amino acids. The V and J ends lost 3 bases and 4 bases respectively, with 12 bases between them. Here the CDR3 DNA reads TGTGCCAGCAGCCAGCCCGACAGCACCTATGGCTACACCTTC. It encodes CASSQPDSTYGYTF.

The chain combines TRBV4-3 with TRBJ1-2; D call uncertain. V gave up 1 base and J gave up 0 bases, with 6 bases separating them. This CDR3 region has 14 residues. CDR1 LGHNA and CDR2 YSLEER come from the germline V gene. This CDR3 is CASSQGTSNYGYTF. Written as DNA, the CDR3 is TGCGCCAGCAGCCAAGGGACTTCTAACTATGGCTACACCTTC.

The V gene is TRBV28, the J gene TRBJ2-7; D unresolved. Germline V lookup: CDR1 MDHEN, CDR2 SYDVKM. The CDR3 totals 11 residues. Trimming cost V 8 bases and J 7 bases, with 12 bases left between them. As DNA, the CDR3 is TGTGCCAGCGCGACTTTAGGGGAGCAGTACTTC. Residues: CASATLGEQYF. The full variable domain, with the rest looked up from reference TRBV28 and TRBJ2-7, is DVKVTQSSRYLVKRTGEKVFLECVQDMDHENMFWYRQDPGLGLRLIYFSYDVKMKEKGDIPEGYSVSREKKERFSLILESASTNQTSMYLCASATLGEQYFGPGTRLTVT.

The chain uses TRBV21-1 and TRBJ2-7. TRBV21-1 is given as a pseudogene. This CDR3 comprises 18 residues. In DNA form, the CDR3 reads TGTGCCAGCAGCAAAGTAAAGTCGAGACCCGCTGTCACTTACGAGCAGTACTTC. This gives the protein CASSKVKSRPAVTYEQYF.

This clone was picked up a small number of times. The CDR3: CASRRQGYEQFF. The CDR3, as DNA: TGTGCCAGCAGGAGACAGGGCTATGAGCAGTTCTTC. This rearrangement joins TRBV2 to TRBJ2-1, with TRBD1 identical over 7 bases. The CDR3 is 12 amino acids. In germline, CDR1 is SNHLY, CDR2 FYNNEI. V shed 6 bases, J shed 8 bases, and the junction held 4 bases outside the gene matches.

In nucleotides, the CDR3 is TGTGCCAGCAGCCCTTACAGGGGTGAAGCTTTCTTT. This sequence encodes CASSPYRGEAFF. This chain links TRBV3-1 (or the pseudogene TRBV3-2) with TRBJ1-1, with 7 positions matching TRBD1. Germline lookup yields CDR1 LGHDT and CDR2 YNNKEL (reference sequence). J gave up 7 bases and V 4 bases, and 3 bases lay outside the gene matches. This CDR3 has 12 amino acids.

V gene TRBV7-9 combines with J gene TRBJ2-3; the D is unclear. V gave up 5 bases and J gave up 6 bases, with 12 bases separating them. CDR3 length: 13 amino acids. Per the germline V gene, CDR1 is SEHNR and CDR2 is FQNEAQ (reference sequence). In DNA form, the CDR3 reads TGTGCCAGCAGCAAACGACTGACGGATACGCAGTATTTT. Translation gives CASSKRLTDTQYF.

V gene TRBV28 combines with J gene TRBJ2-4; 13 positions agree with TRBD2. Germline CDR1 reads MDHEN; CDR2 reads SYDVKM. The CDR3 is made up of 16 amino acids. With 5 bases clipped from V and 9 bases from J, the junction kept 10 bases outside the gene matches. The DNA of the CDR3 is TGTGCCAGCAGTCCCCGGACTAGCGGGAGTTGGCGCATTCAGTACTTC. It translates to CASSPRTSGSWRIQYF.

This clone was picked up a small number of times. In DNA form, the CDR3 reads TGTGCCAGCAGCCACACGTACGGGGCCCGGGTGGATGGCTACACCTTC. The encoded protein is CASSHTYGARVDGYTF. The V call is TRBV7-8, the J call TRBJ1-2, with a possible D match to TRBD1 (5 bases). There are 16 residues in the CDR3. V was clipped by 5 bases and J by 6 bases, with 22 bases between them. The germline CDR1 and CDR2 sequences are SGHVS and FQNEAQ.

V gene TRBV12-3 or TRBV12-4 combines with J gene TRBJ2-2; 7 nucleotides line up with TRBD2. Losses at the gene ends were 5 bases for V and 17 bases for J; bases not matched to a gene: 14. This CDR3 comprises 13 residues. The CDR3 sequence is CASSPAGTYSPFF. CDR3 in DNA: TGTGCCAGCAGTCCAGCGGGGACTTATAGCCCCTTTTTT.

This clone is a singleton in its sample. V is TRBV5-5 and J is TRBJ2-7; D is possibly TRBD2 (6 bases). This CDR3 is 14 amino acids long. Germline loops: CDR1 SGHKS, CDR2 YYEKEE (reference sequence). V was clipped by 0 bases and J by 3 bases, with 10 bases between them. The CDR3 here is CASSLGLGIYEQYF. The DNA for the CDR3 is TGTGCCAGCAGCTTGGGACTAGGGATCTACGAGCAGTACTTC.

V usage is TRBV7-8 and J usage is TRBJ2-3; D is undetermined. Germline V gives CDR1 SGHVS, CDR2 FQNEAQ. V lost 5 bases to trimming and J lost 2 bases, with 5 bases between them. The length of the CDR3 is 12 residues. CDR3 sequence (DNA): TGTGCCAGCAGCCCCTTCACAGATACGCAGTATTTT. Protein sequence: CASSPFTDTQYF.

The chain recombines TRBV6-5 with TRBJ1-3, with a weak D call TRBD1 (5 bases). Germline CDR1 reads MNHEY; CDR2 reads SVGAGI. V was trimmed by 6 bases and J by 2 bases, leaving 17 bases between them. The CDR3 spans 16 residues. CDR3 sequence (DNA): TGTGCCAGCAGCTACCACCCTCCGGGGGCTGGAAACACCATATATTTT. Translating it yields CASSYHPPGAGNTIYF.

The CDR3 nucleotides read TGCGCCAGCAGCCAAGGTCTAGCAGGGCAGGCGGATAATTCACCCCTCCACTTT. Translating it yields CASSQGLAGQADNSPLHF. The chain combines TRBV4-1 with TRBJ1-6; possible D gene TRBD1, 5 bases. Trimming took 1 base from V and 5 from J, leaving 18 bases between them. Germline lookup yields CDR1 MGHRA and CDR2 YSYEKL. The CDR3 has 18 amino acids.

V usage is TRBV4-1 and J usage is TRBJ2-7; TRBD2 agrees at 10 bases. The J segment lost 4 bases and the V segment lost 2 bases, leaving 5 bases of the junction unmatched. The V gene's germline CDR1 is MGHRA and CDR2 YSYEKL. The CDR3 runs to 15 residues. The CDR3: CASSQTSGVLYEQYF. CDR3 coding DNA: TGCGCCAGCAGCCAAACTAGCGGGGTTTTATACGAGCAGTACTTC.

The rearrangement links TRBV2 to TRBJ1-6, with TRBD1 as a possible D gene (5 bases). Trimming stripped 6 bases from V and 0 bases from J, with 18 bases between. The CDR3 extends over 18 amino acids. CDR1 and CDR2 (germline): SNHLY, FYNNEI. CDR3 loop: CASRAPGRQSSYNSPLHF. The DNA for the CDR3 is TGTGCCAGCAGGGCCCCGGGGCGCCAGAGCTCCTATAATTCACCCCTCCACTTT. The full variable domain, with the rest looked up from reference TRBV2 and TRBJ1-6, is EPEVTQTPSHQVTQMGQEVILRCVPISNHLYFYWYRQILGQKVEFLVSFYNNEISEKSEIFDDQFSVERPDGSNFTLKIRSTKLEDSAMYFCASRAPGRQSSYNSPLHFGNGTRLTVT.

The CDR3 region has the DNA TGTGCCAGCAGCGCCAGACAGGCGCAGAACACTGAAGCTTTCTTT. Residues: CASSARQAQNTEAFF. The rearrangement uses TRBV9 and TRBJ1-1; a possible D gene is TRBD1 (6 bases). The CDR3 is 15 residues long. Germline CDR1 SGDLS, CDR2 YYNGEE. Trimming pared 3 bases from V and 1 base from J, leaving 13 bases between.

As DNA, the CDR3 is TGTGCCAGCAGTTTGCCGACAGGGAATAATTCACCCCTCCACTTT. It encodes CASSLPTGNNSPLHF. This chain joins TRBV28 and TRBJ1-6; 7 positions match TRBD1. Germline V CDR1 and CDR2: MDHEN, SYDVKM. Trimming cost V 3 bases and J 5 bases; bases outside gene matches: 4. The CDR3 runs 15 residues.

A few counts support this clone. The chain combines TRBV27 with TRBJ2-1; 8 bases are a match to TRBD2. In germline, CDR1 is MNHEY, CDR2 SMNVEV (reference sequence). Trimming cost V 7 bases and J 8 bases; bases outside gene matches: 10. CDR3 length equals 14 residues. The CDR3: CASMRGTRVHEQFF. The CDR3 nucleotides read TGTGCCAGCATGCGGGGGACTAGAGTCCATGAGCAGTTCTTC.

The V call is TRBV19, the J call TRBJ2-7; tentatively, D is TRBD1 or TRBD2 (5 bases each). The CDR3 covers 13 residues. Germline CDR1 is LNHDA and CDR2 is SQIVND (reference sequence). With 5 bases removed from V and 2 bases from J, the gap between germline ends came to 10 bases. The CDR3 DNA is TGTGCCAGTAGTGGGGACCGCCCCTACGAGCAGTACTTC. The encoded protein is CASSGDRPYEQYF.

The chain links TRBV7-2 to TRBJ2-1; D is unresolved. Trimming cost V 1 base and J 3 bases, with 10 bases left between them. Germline CDR1 reads SGHTA; CDR2 reads FQGNSA. The CDR3 has 15 residues. The CDR3 bases are TGTGCCAGCAGCTTAGTAACTTACCTCTACAATGAGCAGTTCTTC. Its protein product is CASSLVTYLYNEQFF.

V is TRBV3-1 (or the pseudogene TRBV3-2) and J is TRBJ2-7; 9 bases align to TRBD2. Germline-derived CDR1 and CDR2 are LGHDT and YNNKEL (reference sequence). The CDR3 contains 15 residues. V lost 5 bases, J lost 2 bases, and 7 bases stayed unmatched. CDR3 nucleotide sequence: TGTGCCAGCAGCTACGGCGGGGGGGACACCTACGAGCAGTACTTC. This gives the protein CASSYGGGDTYEQYF.

J is TRBJ2-1 and V is TRBV9, with D perhaps TRBD1 (6 bases). This CDR3 comprises 15 residues. CDR1 SGDLS and CDR2 YYNGEE come from the germline V gene. V was cut by 3 bases and J by 2 bases, with 12 bases left in between. The CDR3 reads CASSGQRDTYNEQFF. In DNA form, the CDR3 reads TGTGCCAGCAGCGGACAGAGGGACACCTACAATGAGCAGTTCTTC.

V gene TRBV29-1 combines with J gene TRBJ1-1; D is unclear. V was clipped by 7 bases and J by 3 bases, with 15 bases between them. The CDR3 covers 13 residues. Germline V gene sequence: CDR1 SQVTM, CDR2 ANQGSEA. The CDR3 loop reads CSASPQKDTEAFF. The CDR3 region has the DNA TGCAGCGCTTCACCGCAGAAGGACACTGAAGCTTTCTTT.

The chain links TRBV19 to TRBJ2-5; 10 nucleotides agree with TRBD2. The CDR3 consists of 17 residues. V was pared by 4 bases and J by 5 bases, with 13 bases of the junction left unmatched. In germline, CDR1 is LNHDA, CDR2 SQIVND (reference sequence). CDR3 amino acids: CASSTQFLAGVKETQYF. CDR3 nucleotide sequence: TGTGCCAGTAGTACCCAATTCCTAGCGGGGGTTAAGGAGACCCAGTACTTC.

The V call is TRBV6-5, the J call TRBJ2-7, with 9 nucleotides matching TRBD1. The J segment lost 2 bases and the V segment lost 6 bases, leaving 5 bases of the junction unmatched. Looked up from germline, CDR1 is MNHEY and CDR2 is SVGAGI. The CDR3 length is 14 residues. CDR3 residues: CASSKGQGTYEQYF. Written as DNA, the CDR3 is TGTGCCAGCAGCAAGGGACAGGGTACCTACGAGCAGTACTTC.

The chain employs TRBV6-5 and TRBJ2-7; 10 bases line up with TRBD1. The ends lost 3 bases at V and 3 bases at J; junction bases unmatched: 5. Germline CDR1 and CDR2: MNHEY and SVGAGI. The CDR3 is 15 amino acids. CDR3 protein: CASSYSGQGDYEQYF. The CDR3 DNA sequence: TGTGCCAGCAGTTATTCAGGACAGGGGGACTACGAGCAGTACTTC.

The V and J genes are TRBV7-2 and TRBJ1-6, with no clear D. V was trimmed by 5 bases and J by 11 bases, leaving 10 bases between them. Germline lookup yields CDR1 SGHTA and CDR2 FQGNSA. This CDR3 is 12 amino acids long. The CDR3 loop reads CASSTDIPPLHF. The CDR3 bases are TGTGCCAGCAGCACAGACATACCACCCCTCCACTTT.

The chain links TRBV7-6 to TRBJ2-5, with a possible D match to TRBD1 (5 bases). The ends were cut back, 0 bases at V and 2 bases at J, with 10 bases in the middle. Germline-derived CDR1 and CDR2 are SGHVS and FNYEAQ. The CDR3 has 15 amino acids. The CDR3 loop is CASSLAWGRQETQYF. For the CDR3, the DNA is TGTGCCAGCAGCTTAGCGTGGGGCCGACAAGAGACCCAGTACTTC.

The chain joins TRBV6-5 to TRBJ1-5, with D possibly TRBD1 on 6 matching bases. CDR3 length: 15 amino acids. V dropped 0 bases and J dropped 4 bases, with 10 bases sitting between them. CDR1 MNHEY and CDR2 SVGAGI come from the germline V gene. The DNA for the CDR3 is TGTGCCAGCAGTTACTCGCGGGACACAAATCAGCCCCAGCATTTT. This translates into CASSYSRDTNQPQHF.